The next 27 T cell receptor beta chains were all read from a single sample in a study of shared clonotypes between healthy human individuals. Terminally differentiated effector memory CD45RA+ cells were left out of the naive CD8 fraction, which was CD45RO-negative and positively selected for CCR7. This table comes from immunoSEQ multiplex PCR, and its TCRdb copy is limited to in-frame clones, with some not included. The sample contains about 650,000 clones, 95% of which appear only once. The sample was naive CD8+ T cells sorted from blood. The source of these receptors is a woman aged 30 to 39 in good health.

The rearrangement uses TRBV10-3 and TRBJ1-2, with D unclear. The CDR3 totals 17 residues. The V gene lost 3 bases and the J gene lost 2 bases, with 19 bases spanning the gap. The germline V gene has CDR1 ENHRY and CDR2 SYGVKD. CDR3 nucleotides: TGTGCCATCAGTGAAATGGGCGAGGAATTCACGAACTATGGCTACACCTTC. Its protein is CAISEMGEEFTNYGYTF.

This clone appeared a single time. CDR3 sequence: CASSGGLYEQYF. In DNA form, the CDR3 reads TGTGCCAGCAGTGGGGGACTCTACGAGCAGTACTTC. The chain carries TRBV6-1 and TRBJ2-7; possibly TRBD2 for D (6 bases). This CDR3 is built from 12 residues. V lost 4 bases to trimming and J lost 3 bases, with 7 bases between them. CDR1 MNHNS and CDR2 SASEGT come from the germline V gene.

The chain is built from TRBV7-2 and TRBJ2-5, with D possibly called TRBD1 or TRBD2 (6 bases each). TRBJ2-7 explains the end of the DNA better; the J call may be wrong. Germline V gene data show CDR1 as SGHTA and CDR2 as FQGNSA. CDR3 size: 13 residues. Here the CDR3 DNA reads TGTGCCAGCAGCTTCAGGAGGGGGTACGAGCAGTACTTC. This sequence encodes CASSFRRGYEQYF.

This rearrangement joins TRBV2 to TRBJ2-7; TRBD1 aligns across 9 bases. This CDR3 contains 14 residues. Germline V gives CDR1 SNHLY, CDR2 FYNNEI. Trimming removed 11 bases from V and 5 bases from J; junction bases left unmatched: 13. The CDR3: CAGTPGQGLNEQYF. In DNA, the CDR3 is TGTGCCGGCACCCCGGGACAGGGTTTGAACGAGCAGTACTTC.

The chain links TRBV6-1 to TRBJ2-1; D remains ambiguous. Germline-derived CDR1 and CDR2 are MNHNS and SASEGT. The CDR3 has 16 residues. The ends were cut back, 4 bases at V and 2 bases at J, with 15 bases in the middle. CDR3 amino acids: CASSALSAAAYNEQFF. The CDR3 bases are TGTGCCAGCAGTGCATTGAGTGCGGCTGCCTACAATGAGCAGTTCTTC.

This chain joins TRBV11-1 and TRBJ2-7; D assignment may be TRBD1 or TRBD2 (6 bases each). V lost 5 bases, J lost 2 bases, and 16 bases lay in between. The germline gives CDR1 SGHAT, CDR2 FQDESV (reference sequence). This CDR3 has 15 amino acids. The CDR3 DNA is TGTGCCAGCAGCGGAGGGGGACCGAGTCCCTACGAGCAGTACTTC. It encodes CASSGGGPSPYEQYF.

This clone was recorded only once. The chain uses TRBV6-4 and TRBJ2-2; D is possibly TRBD2 (5 bases). The CDR3 is 13 amino acids. Germline CDR1 is MRHNA and CDR2 is SNTAGT. V gave up 4 bases and J gave up 4 bases, with 7 bases separating them. CDR3 nucleotides: TGTGCCAGCAGTGGGACTCTCACCGGGGAGCTGTTTTTT. It yields the protein CASSGTLTGELFF.

The chain recombines TRBV7-9 with TRBJ2-7; tentative D call: TRBD1 (6 bases). Germline V gene sequence: CDR1 SEHNR, CDR2 FQNEAQ (reference sequence). This CDR3 has 17 amino acids. Trimming removed 2 bases at V and 1 base at J, with 18 bases between. CDR3 amino acids: CASSLPIRDMTSYEQYF. CDR3 DNA: TGTGCCAGCAGCTTACCGATCCGGGACATGACTTCCTACGAGCAGTACTTC.

The chain carries TRBV7-9 and TRBJ2-5, with a weak D call TRBD1 (5 bases). The CDR3 loop spans 16 amino acids. The V end lost 4 bases, the J end lost 1 base, and 16 bases lay between the germline ends. Germline values: CDR1 SEHNR, CDR2 FQNEAQ (reference sequence). The DNA for the CDR3 is TGTGCCAGCAGCTCTGCAGGGCATTGGGGCCAAGAGACCCAGTACTTC. Translating gives CASSSAGHWGQETQYF.

This clone was counted once. The chain recombines TRBV5-6 with TRBJ1-2; no firm D call. Trimming stripped 3 bases from V and 8 bases from J, with 14 bases between. The V gene's germline CDR1 is SGHDT and CDR2 YYEEEE. The CDR3 totals 13 residues. The chain's CDR3 is CASSSANPRGYTF. For the CDR3, the DNA is TGTGCCAGCAGCTCAGCGAACCCGAGGGGCTACACCTTC.

The V gene is TRBV7-3, the J gene TRBJ2-7, with D perhaps given as TRBD1 or TRBD2 (5 bases each). The CDR3 loop spans 14 amino acids. Germline CDR1 and CDR2: SGHTA and FQGTGA. V was clipped by 5 bases and J by 0 bases, with 11 bases between them. The CDR3, as DNA: TGTGCCAGCAGCCCGGGGACGGACTCCTACGAGCAGTACTTC. Translated: CASSPGTDSYEQYF.

This rearrangement joins TRBV7-6 to TRBJ2-2; a weak D match, TRBD2 (6 bases). Germline V gene sequence: CDR1 SGHVS, CDR2 FNYEAQ. V gave up 3 bases and J gave up 6 bases, with 8 bases separating them. The CDR3 runs 13 residues. The CDR3 is CASSFTSSGELFF. The DNA for the CDR3 is TGTGCCAGCAGCTTCACTAGCTCCGGGGAGCTGTTTTTT. Full variable domain (remainder filled in from reference TRBV7-6 and TRBJ2-2): GAGVSQSPRYKVTKRGQDVALRCDPISGHVSLYWYRQALGQGPEFLTYFNYEAQQDKSGLPNDRFSAERPEGSISTLTIQRTEQRDSAMYRCASSFTSSGELFFGEGSRLTVL.

The rearrangement joins TRBV11-2 to TRBJ2-1; D is perhaps TRBD1 or TRBD2 (5 bases each). Germline CDR1 is SGHAT and CDR2 is FQNNGV. There are 17 residues in the CDR3. The ends were cut back, 0 bases at V and 5 bases at J, with 17 bases in the middle. The CDR3 region has the DNA TGTGCCAGCAGCTTAGAGGCCCGGGACGCACATCACAATGAGCAGTTCTTC. Translated, it gives CASSLEARDAHHNEQFF.

The chain combines TRBV19 with TRBJ2-1; the match to TRBD2 covers 11 bases. Looked up from germline, CDR1 is LNHDA and CDR2 is SQIVND (reference sequence). This CDR3 region has 13 residues. With 8 bases clipped from V and 10 bases from J, the junction kept 7 bases outside the gene matches. The CDR3, as DNA: TGTGCCAGTCAACTAGCGGGAGCGGTCGAGCAGTTCTTC. Translated: CASQLAGAVEQFF.

The genes are TRBV6-1 and TRBJ2-2; 9 bases match TRBD1. With 9 bases clipped from V and 7 bases from J, the junction kept 12 bases outside the gene matches. CDR3 length: 15 residues. The germline V gene has CDR1 MNHNS and CDR2 SASEGT. CDR3 residues: CASQSSTGGGGELFF. CDR3 bases: TGTGCCAGTCAATCCAGCACAGGGGGCGGCGGGGAGCTGTTTTTT.

The chain joins TRBV5-6 to TRBJ2-5; D gene unclear. Germline V gives CDR1 SGHDT, CDR2 YYEEEE. V dropped 4 bases and J dropped 0 bases, with 4 bases sitting between them. CDR3 size: 12 residues. CDR3 sequence: CASSVYQETQYF. DNA for the CDR3: TGTGCCAGCAGCGTGTACCAAGAGACCCAGTACTTC.

The chain is built from TRBV29-1 and TRBJ2-1, with unresolved D. CDR3 length: 15 residues. From germline, CDR1 is SQVTM and CDR2 ANQGSEA. V was clipped by 6 bases and J by 9 bases, with 24 bases between them. The CDR3 protein is CSVQASAPIGGEQFF. The CDR3 nucleotides read TGCAGCGTCCAAGCCTCGGCCCCAATAGGCGGTGAGCAGTTCTTC.

The chain links TRBV21-1 to TRBJ2-5. TRBV21-1 represents a pseudogene. The CDR3 length is 14 residues. The CDR3 bases are TGTGCCAGCCCCCGGGACGGAGAACAAGAGACCCAGTACTTC. Its protein is CASPRDGEQETQYF.

This chain links TRBV13 with TRBJ1-1; 7 bases align to TRBD1. Germline V gene sequence: CDR1 PRHDT, CDR2 FYEKMQ (reference sequence). V gave up 5 bases and J gave up 6 bases; unmatched junction bases: 9. CDR3 length: 14 amino acids. As DNA, the CDR3 is TGTGCCAGCAGCCAAGGGGGCGCAGGCCCTGAAGCTTTCTTT. This translates into CASSQGGAGPEAFF.

Points on this clone: This CDR3 is also generated by other DNA sequences in the sample. V and J are TRBV5-6 and TRBJ2-7; D unresolved. The CDR3 length is 11 residues. The V end lost 1 base, the J end lost 6 bases, and 5 bases lay between the germline ends. Per germline, CDR1 SGHDT and CDR2 YYEEEE. The CDR3 DNA reads as TGTGCCAGCAGCTTGTTAGGCGAGCAGTACTTC. Amino acid sequence: CASSLLGEQYF.

The chain has TRBV27 and TRBJ1-4; D gene unclear. This CDR3 has 14 amino acids. Trimming cost V 4 bases and J 5 bases, with 11 bases left between them. The germline V gene has CDR1 MNHEY and CDR2 SMNVEV (reference sequence). For the CDR3, the DNA is TGTGCCAGCAGTTCATACCCCACAAATGAAAAACTGTTTTTT. Residues: CASSSYPTNEKLFF.

The chain carries TRBV6-1 and TRBJ2-7, with TRBD1 as a possible D gene (5 bases). V lost 4 bases, J lost 3 bases, and 19 bases lay in between. The CDR3 has 16 residues. In germline, CDR1 is MNHNS, CDR2 SASEGT. CDR3 residues: CASSAPIRAQGYEQYF. CDR3 nucleotide sequence: TGTGCCAGCAGTGCCCCTATAAGGGCGCAGGGCTACGAGCAGTACTTC.

The V gene is TRBV13, the J gene TRBJ2-2, with D hard to call. Germline-derived CDR1 and CDR2 are PRHDT and FYEKMQ (reference sequence). Trimming removed 5 bases at V and 1 base at J, with 11 bases between. This CDR3 is 15 amino acids long. In DNA, the CDR3 is TGTGCCAGCAGCCTCACATCAGGGAACACCGGGGAGCTGTTTTTT. It is translated as CASSLTSGNTGELFF.

In regard to this clone: Other nucleotide sequences in the sample specify the same CDR3. The chain couples TRBV28 to TRBJ2-7; TRBD1 might be the D (5 bases). The CDR3 is 12 residues long. V dropped 5 bases and J dropped 3 bases, with 8 bases sitting between them. Germline CDR1 and CDR2: MDHEN and SYDVKM. This CDR3 is CASSHDSYEQYF. The DNA of the CDR3 is TGTGCCAGCAGTCATGACAGCTACGAGCAGTACTTC. Drawing the rest from reference TRBV28 and TRBJ2-7, the complete variable domain is DVKVTQSSRYLVKRTGEKVFLECVQDMDHENMFWYRQDPGLGLRLIYFSYDVKMKEKGDIPEGYSVSREKKERFSLILESASTNQTSMYLCASSHDSYEQYFGPGTRLTVT.

The J gene is TRBJ1-2, the V gene TRBV11-2; TRBD1 agrees at 7 bases. The CDR3 has 17 residues. V trimming: 5 bases; J trimming: 0 bases; junction bases outside the gene matches: 12. CDR1 is SGHAT, CDR2 FQNNGV, per germline. The CDR3 sequence: CASSLTGTVDANYGYTF. The DNA of the CDR3 is TGTGCCAGCAGCCTGACCGGGACAGTGGATGCTAACTATGGCTACACCTTC.

V is TRBV5-4 and J is TRBJ2-1; no clear D gene. CDR1 is SGHNT and CDR2 is YYREEE in the germline V gene (reference sequence). Trimming took 4 bases from V and 6 from J, leaving 11 bases between them. This CDR3 is 13 amino acids long. The CDR3 nucleotides read TGTGCCAGCAGCCCACCGAGCACCAATGAGCAGTTCTTC. It encodes CASSPPSTNEQFF.

The V gene is TRBV7-9, the J gene TRBJ2-2; 9 bases agree with TRBD2. This CDR3 is built from 16 residues. Trimming at V came to 3 bases and at J to 6 bases, leaving 8 bases not matched to a gene. Looked up from germline, CDR1 is SEHNR and CDR2 is FQNEAQ (reference sequence). CDR3 DNA: TGTGCCAGCAGCTTGGTGCGGGAGGGAGTGGCCGGGGAGCTGTTTTTT. It codes for CASSLVREGVAGELFF.